Detailed here is one TCR beta chain. Germline V gene lookup returns CDR1 SGHRS and CDR2 YFSETQ. J lost 0 bases, V lost 3 bases, and 7 bases had no gene match. This CDR3 spans 19 amino acids. This sample was included in a study of blood T cell repertoires in COVID-19. On the study more broadly: The samples span acute and convalescent COVID-19 from the United States, Italy and Spain. PBMCs, B-cell-depleted T cells, or T cells provided the cDNA or gDNA that made up the material.

Authors' processing steps: Using reference gene primer amplification, nucleated cell counts were estimated. TCRdb's table, derived via immunoSEQ multiplex PCR, lists solely in-frame clones and lacks some. V and J calls plus clone size are reproduced from that table; the DNA served to infer D and trimming. Among 140,000 or so clones listed, 60% to 85% were seen once. V gene TRBV5-1 combines with J gene TRBJ2-1; the match to TRBD2 covers 15 bases. The sequenced sample was peripheral blood. The TCR comes from a man aged 50 to 59 with acute or convalescent COVID-19. The CDR3, as DNA: TGCGCCAGCAGCTCAGCCGGGACTAGCGGGGGGAGCTCCTACAATGAGCAGTTCTTC. This translates into CASSSAGTSGGSSYNEQFF.